This TCR beta chain was retrieved from a study of blood T cell repertoires in COVID-19. Study in general: Researchers got acute and convalescent COVID-19 samples from the United States, Italy and Spain. T cells, B-cell-depleted T cells, or PBMCs provided the cDNA or gDNA that served as material.

Assignments of participants to cohorts depended upon their own reported clinical history. There are 13 residues in the CDR3. The germline CDR1 and CDR2 sequences are LGHNA and YNFKEQ. J was trimmed by 10 bases and V by 3 bases; bases with no gene match: 7. Generated by immunoSEQ multiplex PCR, the TCRdb table keeps only in-frame clones and is missing some. The profile shows over 120,000 clones, 80% to 90% of them singletons. This receptor was taken from a man in his fifties or sixties who had recovered from COVID-19. This chain uses TRBV4-2 with TRBJ1-1; 8 bases are a match to TRBD1. The sample was PBMCs or T cells enriched from blood (not recorded which). The DNA of the CDR3 is TGTGCCAGCAGCCACCTAGGACAGGGTGTAGCTTTCTTT. Its translation is CASSHLGQGVAFF.